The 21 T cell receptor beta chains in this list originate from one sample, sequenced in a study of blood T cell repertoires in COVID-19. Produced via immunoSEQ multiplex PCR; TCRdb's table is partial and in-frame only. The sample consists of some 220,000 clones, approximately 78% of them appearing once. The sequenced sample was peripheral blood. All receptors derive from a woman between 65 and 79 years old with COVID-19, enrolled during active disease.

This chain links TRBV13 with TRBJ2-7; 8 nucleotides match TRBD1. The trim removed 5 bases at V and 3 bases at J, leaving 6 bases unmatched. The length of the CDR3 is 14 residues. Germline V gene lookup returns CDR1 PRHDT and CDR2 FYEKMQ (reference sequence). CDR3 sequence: CASSLGQEVYEQYF. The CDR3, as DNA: TGTGCCAGCAGCCTGGGACAGGAGGTCTACGAGCAGTACTTC.

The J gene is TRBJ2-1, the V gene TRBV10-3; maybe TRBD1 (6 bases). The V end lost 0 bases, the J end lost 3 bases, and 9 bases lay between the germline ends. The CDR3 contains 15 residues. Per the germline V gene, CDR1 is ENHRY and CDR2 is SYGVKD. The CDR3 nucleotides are TGTGCCATCAGTGAGTCGGGGGCAGGCTACAATGAGCAGTTCTTC. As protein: CAISESGAGYNEQFF.

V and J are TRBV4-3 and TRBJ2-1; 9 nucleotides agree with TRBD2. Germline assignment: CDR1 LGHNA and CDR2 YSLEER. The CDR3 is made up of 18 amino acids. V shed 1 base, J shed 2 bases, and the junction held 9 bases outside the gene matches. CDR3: CASSQAHPGLATYNEQFF. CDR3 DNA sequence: TGCGCCAGCAGCCAAGCCCATCCGGGACTAGCAACCTACAATGAGCAGTTCTTC.

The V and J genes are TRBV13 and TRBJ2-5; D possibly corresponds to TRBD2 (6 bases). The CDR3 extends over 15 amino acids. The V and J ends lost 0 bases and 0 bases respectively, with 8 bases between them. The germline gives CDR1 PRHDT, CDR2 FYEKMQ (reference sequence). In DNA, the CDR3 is TGTGCCAGCAGCTTAGGCGGGAGCTACCAAGAGACCCAGTACTTC. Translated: CASSLGGSYQETQYF.

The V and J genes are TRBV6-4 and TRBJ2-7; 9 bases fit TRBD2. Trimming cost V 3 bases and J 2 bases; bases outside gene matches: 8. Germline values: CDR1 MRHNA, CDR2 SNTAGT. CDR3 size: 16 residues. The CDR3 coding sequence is TGTGCCAGCAGTGAGGGATTAGCGGGAGTGACCTACGAGCAGTACTTC. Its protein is CASSEGLAGVTYEQYF.

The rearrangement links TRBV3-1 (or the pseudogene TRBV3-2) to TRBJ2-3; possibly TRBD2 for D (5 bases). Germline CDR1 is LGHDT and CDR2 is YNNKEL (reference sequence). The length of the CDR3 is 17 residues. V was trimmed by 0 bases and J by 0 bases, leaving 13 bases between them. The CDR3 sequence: CASSQDPRGRSTDTQYF. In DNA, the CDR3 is TGTGCCAGCAGCCAAGATCCCCGGGGAAGGAGCACAGATACGCAGTATTTT.

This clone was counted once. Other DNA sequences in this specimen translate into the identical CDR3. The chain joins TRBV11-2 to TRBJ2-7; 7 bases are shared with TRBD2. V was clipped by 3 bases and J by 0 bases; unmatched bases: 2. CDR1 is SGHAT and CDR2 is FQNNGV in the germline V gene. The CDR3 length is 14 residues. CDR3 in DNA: TGTGCCAGCAGCTTGGGGGGGAACTCCTACGAGCAGTACTTC. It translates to CASSLGGNSYEQYF.

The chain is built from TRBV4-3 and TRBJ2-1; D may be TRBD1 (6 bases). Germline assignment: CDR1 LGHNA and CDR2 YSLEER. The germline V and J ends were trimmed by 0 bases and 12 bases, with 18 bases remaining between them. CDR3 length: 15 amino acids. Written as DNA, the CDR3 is TGCGCCAGCAGCCAAGATAGTGTGGGGGCACGGGTGCAGTTCTTC. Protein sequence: CASSQDSVGARVQFF.

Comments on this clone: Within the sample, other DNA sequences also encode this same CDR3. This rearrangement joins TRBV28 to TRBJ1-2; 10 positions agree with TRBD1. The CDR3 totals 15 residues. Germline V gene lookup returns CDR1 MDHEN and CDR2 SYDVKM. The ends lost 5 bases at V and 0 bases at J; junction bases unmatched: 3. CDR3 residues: CASSRQGAANYGYTF. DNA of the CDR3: TGTGCCAGCAGTCGACAGGGGGCCGCTAACTATGGCTACACCTTC.

DNA of the CDR3: TGTGCAACCGGGCGAGGGCTTGGCAATCAGCCCCAGCATTTT. It is translated as CATGRGLGNQPQHF. V gene TRBV10-3 combines with J gene TRBJ1-5, with D unclear. The CDR3 spans 14 residues. Germline V gene lookup returns CDR1 ENHRY and CDR2 SYGVKD.

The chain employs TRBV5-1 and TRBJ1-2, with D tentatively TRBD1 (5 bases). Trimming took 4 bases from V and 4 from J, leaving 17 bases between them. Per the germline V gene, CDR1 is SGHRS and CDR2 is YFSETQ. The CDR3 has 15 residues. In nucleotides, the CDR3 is TGCGCCAGCAGCCTGGAGGGGCAGGGCGGCTATGGCTACACCTTC. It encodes CASSLEGQGGYGYTF.

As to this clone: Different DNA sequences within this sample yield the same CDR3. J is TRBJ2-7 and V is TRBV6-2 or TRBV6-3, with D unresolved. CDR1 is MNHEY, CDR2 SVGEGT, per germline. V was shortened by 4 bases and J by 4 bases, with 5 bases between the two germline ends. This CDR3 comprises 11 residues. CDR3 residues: CASSSTYEQYF. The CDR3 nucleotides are TGTGCCAGCAGTTCAACATACGAGCAGTACTTC.

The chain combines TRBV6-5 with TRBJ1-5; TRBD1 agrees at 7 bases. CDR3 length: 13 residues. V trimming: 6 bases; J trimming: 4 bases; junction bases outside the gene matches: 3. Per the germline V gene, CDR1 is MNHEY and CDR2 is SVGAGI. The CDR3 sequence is CASREGQNQPQHF. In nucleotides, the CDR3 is TGTGCCAGCAGAGAGGGACAGAATCAGCCCCAGCATTTT.

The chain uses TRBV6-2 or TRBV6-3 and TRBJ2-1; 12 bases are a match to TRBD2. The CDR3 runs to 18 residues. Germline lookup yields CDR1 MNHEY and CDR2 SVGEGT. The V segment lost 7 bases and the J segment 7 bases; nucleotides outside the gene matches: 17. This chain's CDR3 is CASIPLGTSGSGRNEQFF. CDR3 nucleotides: TGTGCCAGCATCCCCCTGGGGACTAGCGGGTCCGGGCGGAATGAGCAGTTCTTC.

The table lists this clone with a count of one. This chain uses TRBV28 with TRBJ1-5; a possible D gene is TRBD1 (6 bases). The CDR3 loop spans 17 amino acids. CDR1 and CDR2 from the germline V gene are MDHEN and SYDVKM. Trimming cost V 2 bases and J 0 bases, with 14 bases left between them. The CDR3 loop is CASSLASGTNSNQPQHF. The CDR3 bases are TGTGCCAGCAGTTTAGCATCGGGGACAAATAGCAATCAGCCCCAGCATTTT. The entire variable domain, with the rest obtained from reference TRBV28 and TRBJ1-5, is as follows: DVKVTQSSRYLVKRTGEKVFLECVQDMDHENMFWYRQDPGLGLRLIYFSYDVKMKEKGDIPEGYSVSREKKERFSLILESASTNQTSMYLCASSLASGTNSNQPQHFGDGTRLSIL.

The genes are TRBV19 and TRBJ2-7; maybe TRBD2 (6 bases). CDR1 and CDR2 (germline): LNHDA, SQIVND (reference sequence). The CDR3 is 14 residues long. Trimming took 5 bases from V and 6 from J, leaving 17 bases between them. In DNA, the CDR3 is TGTGCCAGTAGTCCACCGGGACTTCGGGCCGAGCAGTACTTC. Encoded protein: CASSPPGLRAEQYF. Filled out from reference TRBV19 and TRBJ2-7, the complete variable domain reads DGGITQSPKYLFRKEGQNVTLSCEQNLNHDAMYWYRQDPGQGLRLIYYSQIVNDFQKGDIAEGYSVSREKKESFPLTVTSAQKNPTAFYLCASSPPGLRAEQYFGPGTRLTVT.

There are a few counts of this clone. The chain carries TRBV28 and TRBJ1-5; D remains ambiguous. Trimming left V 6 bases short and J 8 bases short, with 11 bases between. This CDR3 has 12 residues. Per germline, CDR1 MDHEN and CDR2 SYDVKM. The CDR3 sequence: CASRTGSEPQHF. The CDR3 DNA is TGTGCCAGCAGAACCGGGTCGGAGCCCCAGCATTTT.

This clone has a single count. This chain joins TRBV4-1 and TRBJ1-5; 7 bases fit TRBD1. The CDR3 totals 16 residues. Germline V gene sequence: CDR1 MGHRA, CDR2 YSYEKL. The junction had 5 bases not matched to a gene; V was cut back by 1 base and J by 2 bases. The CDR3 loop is CASSQVTGAGNQPQHF. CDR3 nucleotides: TGCGCCAGCAGCCAAGTTACAGGGGCCGGCAATCAGCCCCAGCATTTT.

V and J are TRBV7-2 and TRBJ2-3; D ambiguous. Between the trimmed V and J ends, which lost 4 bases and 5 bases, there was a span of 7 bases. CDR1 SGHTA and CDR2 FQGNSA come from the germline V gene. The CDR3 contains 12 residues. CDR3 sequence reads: CASSSFQDTQYF. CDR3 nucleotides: TGTGCCAGCAGCTCATTTCAAGATACGCAGTATTTT.

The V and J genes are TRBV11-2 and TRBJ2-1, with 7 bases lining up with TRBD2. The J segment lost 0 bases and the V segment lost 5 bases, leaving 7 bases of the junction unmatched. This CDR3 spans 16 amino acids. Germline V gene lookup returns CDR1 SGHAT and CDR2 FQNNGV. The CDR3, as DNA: TGTGCCAGCAGCCCTTACCGGACTAGCTCCTACAATGAGCAGTTCTTC. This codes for CASSPYRTSSYNEQFF. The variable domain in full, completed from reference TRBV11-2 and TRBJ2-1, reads EAGVAQSPRYKIIEKRQSVAFWCNPISGHATLYWYQQILGQGPKLLIQFQNNGVVDDSQLPKDRFSAERLKGVDSTLKIQPAKLEDSAVYLCASSPYRTSSYNEQFFGPGTRLTVL.

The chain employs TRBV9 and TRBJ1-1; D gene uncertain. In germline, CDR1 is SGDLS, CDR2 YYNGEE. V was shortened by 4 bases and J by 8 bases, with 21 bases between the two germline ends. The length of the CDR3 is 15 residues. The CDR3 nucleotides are TGTGCCAGCAGCCCTCGCAGCGGGAAGATAACAGAAGCTTTCTTT. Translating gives CASSPRSGKITEAFF.